A selection of T cell receptor beta chains follows, all from one sample in a study of T cells in localized non-small cell lung cancer. Data came from immunoSEQ multiplex PCR; TCRdb stores just in-frame clones and leaves some out. This sample has about 52,000 clones; roughly 90% occur once, and the top ten carry 15% to 20%. The sample was peripheral blood, taken before any cancer treatment. These receptors originate from an older male donor with stage III squamous cell lung carcinoma. Each CDR3 is given with its conserved first and last residue. Each record gives: J gene, D gene, V gene, clone size, CDR3 protein, CDR3 DNA. The D gene is left open where the match is weak. Clone size, where shown, is once, few, many, or a class for clones that have expanded.

j_call: TRBJ2-5; d_call: NA; v_call: TRBV5-4; clone_size: NA; cdr3_aa: CASSLTGLETQYF; cdr3_nt: TGTGCCAGCAGCTTGACAGGGCTGGAGACCCAGTACTTC
j_call: TRBJ2-1; d_call: TRBD1; v_call: TRBV5-1; clone_size: NA; cdr3_aa: CASSFPPGGQGAPNEQFF; cdr3_nt: TGCGCCAGCAGCTTTCCTCCCGGGGGACAGGGGGCCCCCAATGAGCAGTTCTTC
j_call: TRBJ2-3; d_call: NA; v_call: TRBV6-1; clone_size: NA; cdr3_aa: CASSLQWGTDTQYF; cdr3_nt: TGTGCCAGCAGCCTCCAGTGGGGCACAGATACGCAGTATTTT
j_call: TRBJ1-2; d_call: TRBD1; v_call: TRBV28; clone_size: once; cdr3_aa: CASGGGAAYGYTF; cdr3_nt: TGTGCCAGCGGAGGGGGCGCAGCCTATGGCTACACCTTC
j_call: TRBJ1-2; d_call: TRBD1; v_call: TRBV29-1; clone_size: NA; cdr3_aa: CSVPGTGGVFGHGYTF; cdr3_nt: TGCAGCGTTCCCGGGACAGGGGGAGTATTCGGGCATGGCTACACCTTC
j_call: TRBJ2-1; d_call: TRBD1; v_call: TRBV9; clone_size: NA; cdr3_aa: CASSIEGAGSLGNEQFF; cdr3_nt: TGTGCCAGCAGCATAGAGGGGGCGGGTTCCCTGGGCAATGAGCAGTTCTTC
j_call: TRBJ2-1; d_call: TRBD1; v_call: TRBV5-1; clone_size: NA; cdr3_aa: CASAQTGTYNEQFF; cdr3_nt: TGCGCCAGCGCTCAGACAGGGACCTACAATGAGCAGTTCTTC
j_call: TRBJ1-1; d_call: NA; v_call: TRBV7-9; clone_size: NA; cdr3_aa: CASSPLQVWGEAFF; cdr3_nt: TGTGCCAGCAGCCCATTACAGGTATGGGGTGAAGCTTTCTTT
j_call: TRBJ2-2; d_call: TRBD2; v_call: TRBV19; clone_size: NA; cdr3_aa: CASSTIAGMVTGELFF; cdr3_nt: TGTGCCAGTAGTACCATAGCGGGAATGGTAACCGGGGAGCTGTTTTTT
j_call: TRBJ2-2; d_call: TRBD2; v_call: TRBV10-3; clone_size: NA; cdr3_aa: CAISESVAGGSNTGELFF; cdr3_nt: TGTGCCATCAGTGAGTCAGTAGCGGGGGGTTCAAACACCGGGGAGCTGTTTTTT
j_call: TRBJ2-1; d_call: TRBD2; v_call: TRBV7-9; clone_size: NA; cdr3_aa: CASSSPGLAGSDEQFF; cdr3_nt: TGTGCCAGCAGCTCCCCGGGACTAGCGGGAAGCGATGAGCAGTTCTTC
j_call: TRBJ1-4; d_call: TRBD1; v_call: TRBV2; clone_size: NA; cdr3_aa: CASRRDRGEKLFF; cdr3_nt: TGTGCCAGCAGGCGGGACAGGGGCGAAAAACTGTTTTTT
j_call: TRBJ1-1; d_call: NA; v_call: TRBV19; clone_size: few; cdr3_aa: CASSIWGATEAFF; cdr3_nt: TGTGCCAGTAGTATATGGGGAGCCACTGAAGCTTTCTTT
j_call: TRBJ1-6; d_call: NA; v_call: TRBV30; clone_size: NA; cdr3_aa: CAWSVLASPLHF; cdr3_nt: TGTGCCTGGAGTGTACTAGCGTCACCCCTCCACTTT
j_call: TRBJ2-7; d_call: TRBD1; v_call: TRBV19; clone_size: NA; cdr3_aa: CASSPTGTGWHEQYF; cdr3_nt: TGTGCCAGTAGTCCCACCGGGACAGGGTGGCACGAGCAGTACTTC